The source of this T cell receptor beta chain is a study of cytomegalovirus exposure and HLA in healthy donors (dated by TCRdb to 2016 to 2017). For the wider study: An earlier analysis of about 560 of the donors reported approximately 280 Gb of sequence data and roughly 120 million unique TCR beta sequences obtained from 180 million or so T cells. Of the roughly 400 genotyped donors, 75% to 85% were placed in the genetic ancestry cluster associated with self-reported Caucasian donors. The study was designed to test whether signatures of past pathogen exposure could be identified by cataloging public T cell receptors. In an earlier analysis of a few hundred of the donors, high-throughput TCR beta sequencing was used to judge whether each TCR beta V gene segment behaved as functional or pseudogenic. HLA typing included class I and class II loci at four-digit resolution. Every repertoire in the discovery cohort had been generated on one and the same sequencing platform. Donor age, sex, ethnicity and CMV serostatus were compiled alongside the repertoire data. In addition to the first cohort of 650 to 800 subjects, a separate validation cohort of 100 to 150 different subjects was used. Rather than drawing on any new phenotypic data, the later analysis identified candidate immune exposures from TCR beta sequences and the way those sequences occurred across donors. The study combined high-throughput TCR immunosequencing, statistical association of individual TCRs with disease status, and machine learning to predict cytomegalovirus infection status. The number of typed donors differed by locus: 629-630 for A, B, C, DRB1 and DQB1; 500 to 550 for DQA1; approximately 610 for DPA1; and 450 to 480 for DPB1. A later analysis re-examined previously published TCR beta repertoires from about 700 donors and added high-resolution HLA genotyping to investigate patterns of TCR occurrence. An early release covering about 600 HLA-typed donors comprised approximately 290 gigabases of sequencing data and approximately 80 million unique TCR sequences. The study profiled the T cell repertoires of some 610 subjects by immunosequencing and related them to cytomegalovirus serostatus. Because of strong linkage in the cohort, four or five DR-DQ haplotypes were treated as single units for association and clustering. Among around 400 genotyped donors of the cohort, an average of 235,054 unique TCR beta nucleotide sequences were sequenced per donor, roughly 20% of them non-productive. Genome-wide SNP genotypes for about 65% of the roughly 700 donors were used in a later genetic analysis, which treated that subset as a discovery cohort. The research as a whole found: V-gene and J-gene trimming of TCR beta chains was associated with a missense DCLRE1C variant in a later genetic analysis, and the association was replicated in an independent cohort. The study listed 164 TCR beta chains as associated with cytomegalovirus. A later genetic analysis reported fewer N-insertions in productive TCRs among donors in an Asian-associated ancestry cluster than the approximately 700-donor mean. While some public TCRs were present in many individuals, most TCR sequences turned up only very rarely across donors. A further reported finding was that TCR beta sequences accurately predicted the HLA-A and HLA-B alleles for most subjects in the first cohort. In both the original and validation cohorts, the classifier was reported to diagnose cytomegalovirus status with high specificity and sensitivity. In a later analysis, HLA-associated TCR beta chains showed more clonal expansion and lower generation probabilities than non-associated chains that were equally common. According to a later analysis, most CMV-associated TCR beta chains appeared to be HLA-restricted, and the HLA associations seemed to be driven largely by CMV exposure. At a false discovery rate of 0.05, a later analysis linked under 20,000 TCR beta sequences to specific HLA alleles. In vitro tests confirmed that three of the cytomegalovirus-associated TCR beta chains recognize cytomegalovirus antigens. Linkage disequilibrium might explain the correlated functional status among segregating V segments, but an unknown experimental factor could not be excluded. Because some donors lacked HLA typing at each locus, the association tests relied only on the typed subset. Broadly in line with IMGT annotations, most TCR beta V segments showed up in productive rearrangements about 87% or about 30% of the time in an earlier analysis of 450 to 750 of the donors. A later analysis reported that several top co-occurrence clusters appeared linked to parvovirus B19, influenza, CMV and Epstein-Barr virus. Assigning TCR associations to individual alleles was difficult when HLA alleles, especially DR and DQ, strongly co-occurred. This cohort had only TCR beta chains sequenced, and the lack of alpha or paired-chain data limited which features could be detected. A group of highly shared sequence variants was considered likely to be a technical artifact of the sequencing pipeline. It was suggested by the authors that the approach could potentially be generalized to other disease states and immunological phenotypes. The 87-base-pair reads could not distinguish some IMGT-functional V segments, including TRBV6-2 and TRBV6-3, so those segments were excluded. Sequencing depth was assumed to be roughly uniform across donors in the presence/absence analyses, though that assumption may not hold. According to a later analysis, TCR association rates differed among HLA loci, with DRB1 alleles showing the most associated TCRs and HLA-C alleles showing the fewest. CMV serostatus was the only immune exposure information available for the cohort. Because counts were too low, 15 to 20 rarely observed V segments, including chromosome 9 orphons, were excluded from the earlier analysis of some 540 of the donors.

The protocol used for the library was the immunoSEQ multiplex PCR assay. The multiplex PCR relied on a mix of 60 forward primers for TCR Vbeta segments and 13 reverse primers for TCR Jbeta segments. The CDR3 region of rearranged TCR beta genes was amplified from genomic DNA by a multiplex PCR assay. The Illumina HiSeq System was used to sequence the amplified TCR beta libraries as 87-base-pair reads. Per the original workflow: Across the roughly 600 repertoires, a later analysis counted 75 million to 90 million unique TCR beta chains, about 10 million of which were shared by at least two donors. A nearest-neighbor algorithm error-corrected the raw reads and collapsed the reads into unique sequences, merging closely related sequences to remove PCR and sequencing errors. V, D and J gene segments were assigned by aligning CDR3 sequences to IMGT reference sequences. Each retained sequence needed at least a six-nucleotide match to both a V gene segment and a J gene segment. Rearrangements were classified as productive when the CDR3 lacked stop codons and remained in frame with V and J, and all other rearrangements were classified as non-productive. CDR3 was defined by IMGT convention, running from the second conserved V-encoded cysteine to the conserved J-encoded phenylalanine. In an earlier analysis of more than 550 of the donors, sequences lacking an unambiguous match to a single V gene segment were excluded. In an earlier analysis of several hundred of the donors, V segments were called functional above 56.7% productive rearrangements and were called segregating when the between-donor standard deviation exceeded 5%. To diagnose cytomegalovirus status from the catalog of TCR beta chain sequences, a statistical classification framework was built. V and J gene assignment, in a later analysis, came from comparing TCR nucleotide sequences with IMGT/GENE-DB human TR gene sequences. The TCRdist pipeline was used in a later analysis to assign CDR3 sequences and most-parsimonious VDJ recombination scenarios. In a later analysis, each TCR beta chain was defined by its CDR3 amino acid sequence together with its V-gene family, and reads lacking a unique V-gene family were excluded. As a way to deal with suspected cross-contamination and a sequencing artifact, a later analysis dropped nearly 600 nucleotide sequences that were highly shared and had low generation probability. In a later analysis, a clonal expansion index for each public chain was calculated from normalized within-repertoire ranks of inferred template counts. In a later analysis, generation probabilities were computed using a VDJ recombination model fitted to out-of-frame rearrangements, and the results were checked against IGoR. In a later analysis, TCR-TCR, TCR-HLA and TCR-CMV co-occurrence was scored with hypergeometric tests, and a repertoire-size bias correction was applied to TCR pairs. False discovery rates were estimated in a later analysis by permuting HLA or CMV assignments 20 times. A later analysis grouped co-occurring TCRs with DBSCAN, adding TCRdist sequence similarity when clustering within HLA-allele-positive subsets. For co-occurrence clustering, repertoires with fewer than 30,000 or more than 120,000 public chains were excluded, along with five or six repertoires with anomalous nucleotide sharing. TCRdb took over this immuneACCESS table, retaining in-frame rearrangements with V and J assigned. Such tables are incomplete; in checked studies, under half of the missing clones stem from an unresolved V gene, and the remainder is unexplained. V and J calls plus clone size are reproduced from that table; the DNA served to infer D and trimming. The table for this sample lists about 130,000 clones; around 69% of them were counted only once. The ten largest clones add up to approximately 2.9% of the sample.

CDR1 and CDR2, per the germline V gene, are SGHVS and FQNEAQ. The CDR3 has 13 amino acids, counting the end cysteine and phenylalanine. Only the CDR3 DNA is retained, 39 bases long and in frame from the first base. Concerning this clone itself: The specificity of this receptor is unknown. Nothing much larger sits one base from this clone, and base qualities are not available.

The cohort consisted of 600 or so healthy bone marrow donors. Cohort members were all nominally healthy when sampled, although unrecorded immune exposures were likely present. Of the 670 or so cohort members, approximately 300 had positive CMV serostatus and 350 to 400 had negative CMV serostatus, and CMV serostatus was not recorded for the donor. A peripheral blood sample was collected from each donor, and TCR beta sequencing was performed on peripheral blood mononuclear cells. The Qiagen DNeasy Blood Extraction Kit was used to extract genomic DNA from the blood cell samples. Sequencing input: PBMCs. The chain is encoded by TRBV7-8 joined to TRBJ1-5; the best D guess is TRBD1, with 6 bases matching. The sequence was collected from a human donor in good health. The CDR3 protein: CAAGAGINQPQHF. The nucleotides are TGTGCGGCGGGGGCAGGGATCAATCAGCCCCAGCATTTT. Joined to the reference TRBV7-8 and TRBJ1-5 proteins, this CDR3 gives the full variable domain: GAGVSQSPRYKVAKRGQDVALRCDPISGHVSLFWYQQALGQGPEFLTYFQNEAQLDKSGLPSDRFFAERPEGSVSTLKIQRTQQEDSAVYLCAAGAGINQPQHFGDGTRLSIL.